Each of the 9 T cell receptor beta chains below was sequenced from the same sample in a study of Graves' ophthalmopathy and Graves' hyperthyroidism. Scientists amplified the TCR beta CDR3 regions from RNA transcripts. Second-round multiplex PCR came after first-round RT-PCR with HTBI primers. In TCRdb, the multiplex PCR reads were re-called with MiXCR into one record per CDR3 protein. The table has about 700,000 distinct CDR3 sequences, roughly two fifths seen once. The specimen sequenced was peripheral blood. The receptor set was obtained from an adult man with Graves' ophthalmopathy.

This chain connects TRBV7-2 to TRBJ1-2; D is uncertain. Trimming took 0 bases from V and 3 from J, leaving 14 bases between them. Germline values: CDR1 SGHTA, CDR2 FQGNSA. CDR3 length: 16 amino acids. The CDR3 loop reads CASSLAAGGSYYGYTF. Written as DNA, the CDR3 is TGTGCCAGCAGCTTAGCAGCGGGAGGGAGCTACTATGGCTACACCTTC. The full variable domain, rest sourced from reference TRBV7-2 and TRBJ1-2, is GAGVSQSPSNKVTEKGKDVELRCDPISGHTALYWYRQSLGQGLEFLIYFQGNSAPDKSGLPSDRFSAERTGGSVSTLTIQRTQQEDSAVYLCASSLAAGGSYYGYTFGSGTRLTVV.

The J gene is TRBJ1-2, the V gene TRBV7-9; D is uncertain. The V end lost 8 bases, the J end lost 9 bases, and 25 bases lay between the germline ends. The V gene's germline CDR1 is SEHNR and CDR2 FQNEAQ (reference sequence). CDR3 length equals 15 residues. In nucleotides, the CDR3 is TGTGCCAGCGGCCGGGGTCAGCTGCCTCTAAATAGCTACACCTTC. Protein product: CASGRGQLPLNSYTF.

In this sample, this clonotype turned up a few times. The chain joins TRBV14 to TRBJ2-5; TRBD2 agrees at 11 bases. The DNA matches TRBJ2-7 better at its end, which makes the J call doubtful. From germline, CDR1 is SGHDN and CDR2 FVKESK. The CDR3 spans 14 residues. The CDR3 loop is CASRRLAGIHEQYF. For the CDR3, the DNA is TGTGCCAGCAGAAGACTAGCGGGAATCCACGAGCAGTACTTC.

This clonotype was observed many times. The chain combines TRBV14 with TRBJ1-1; D unclear. Trimming removed 2 bases at V and 1 base at J, with 8 bases between. Germline loops: CDR1 SGHDN, CDR2 FVKESK. The CDR3 consists of 14 residues. This chain's CDR3 is CASSQLKKNTEAFF. In DNA, the CDR3 is TGTGCCAGCAGCCAATTAAAGAAGAACACTGAAGCTTTCTTT.

This clonotype was recorded many times. The chain employs TRBV20-1 and TRBJ1-5, with TRBD1 as a possible D gene (6 bases). The CDR3 has 15 amino acids. V was cut by 3 bases and J by 6 bases, with 18 bases left in between. The germline gives CDR1 DFQATT, CDR2 SNEGSKA (reference sequence). The CDR3 nucleotides are TGCAGTGCTAGGCTTTACAGGGATATTGGTCAGCCCCAGCATTTT. Its translation is CSARLYRDIGQPQHF.

Many counts were recorded for this clonotype. As DNA, the CDR3 is TGCAGCGTTGAATTGTCGGCAGGGGGCGTAGAGACCCAGTACTTC. Its translation: CSVELSAGGVETQYF. This chain uses TRBV29-1 with TRBJ2-5, with TRBD1 identical over 8 bases. The V and J ends lost 2 bases and 4 bases, in that order; junction bases with no gene match: 9. The germline gives CDR1 SQVTM, CDR2 ANQGSEA. The CDR3 has 15 amino acids.

This sequence joins TRBV29-1 and TRBJ2-2, with D perhaps being TRBD1 or TRBD2 (6 bases each). In germline, CDR1 is SQVTM, CDR2 ANQGSEA. Between the trimmed V and J ends, which lost 2 bases and 2 bases, there was a span of 12 bases. The CDR3 covers 15 residues. As DNA, the CDR3 is TGCAGCGTTGAACTCCAGGGGACTAACACCGGGGAGCTGTTTTTT. This sequence encodes CSVELQGTNTGELFF.

This clonotype was observed many times. J is TRBJ2-5 and V is TRBV7-3, with TRBD1 as a possible D gene (6 bases). The V gene lost 4 bases and the J gene lost 6 bases, with 15 bases spanning the gap. Germline V gene sequence: CDR1 SGHTA, CDR2 FQGTGA. The CDR3 totals 14 residues. The CDR3 DNA follows: TGTGCCAGCAGCTCCTCAGGGGCGAGCAAGACCCAGTACTTC. Translated: CASSSSGASKTQYF.

This clonotype was seen more than once but under ten times. The chain is built from TRBV10-2 and TRBJ2-7; D tentatively fits TRBD1 or TRBD2 (5 bases each). This CDR3 spans 15 amino acids. The V gene's germline CDR1 is WSHSY and CDR2 SAAADI. Trimming shortened V by 6 bases and J by 7 bases, and 22 bases separated the two germline ends. The CDR3 protein is CASRPLDGTWGEQYF. The CDR3 region has the DNA TGCGCCAGCAGACCCTTAGACGGTACTTGGGGGGAGCAGTACTTC.